This T cell receptor beta chain came from a study of lymphopenia after photon versus proton radiotherapy. The germline V gene encodes CDR1 SQVTM and CDR2 ANQGSEA. V lost 4 bases and J lost 3, with 9 bases in between. CDR3 size: 12 residues. Data came from immunoSEQ multiplex PCR; TCRdb stores just in-frame clones and leaves some out. In the table there are approximately 53,000 clones, under 95% of which are singletons. Source: peripheral blood, taken from a patient treated with photon-based radiotherapy. This receptor was taken from a woman aged 40 to 50 with cholangiocarcinoma. The genes are TRBV29-1 and TRBJ1-2, with D unresolved. In DNA form, the CDR3 reads TGCAGCGTTGGCCCAGCGGACTATGGCTACACCTTC. Protein: CSVGPADYGYTF.